This passage covers 12 T cell receptor beta chains from one sample sequenced in a study of CD8+ T cells in alopecia areata. Extracted from the samples, RNA was reverse transcribed into cDNA to serve as the sequencing template. The method was immunoSEQ multiplex PCR; TCRdb's version includes in-frame clones alone and lacks a portion of them. The table has 93,000 or so clones, 85% to 90% seen once. Stated treatment: oral pan-JAK inhibitor, 5-10 mg twice daily. Material: CD8+ T cells sorted from blood, obtained around week 34, from a patient treated with tofacitinib. These receptor sequences come from a human donor with alopecia areata.

A note on this clone: The junction departs from germline at one end; a sequencing error may be responsible. The genes are TRBV9 and TRBJ2-7; D unclear. Per the germline V gene, CDR1 is SGDLS and CDR2 is YYNGEE. The CDR3 has 11 residues. The CDR3 nucleotides read TGTGCCTGCAGCGATTCCTACGAGCAGTACTTC. It encodes CACSDSYEQYF.

This sequence joins TRBV9 and TRBJ2-7, with D perhaps matching TRBD2 (7 bases). CDR1 SGDLS and CDR2 YYNGEE come from the germline V gene. The V end lost 3 bases, the J end lost 1 base, and 11 bases lay between the germline ends. The CDR3 length is 14 residues. CDR3 in DNA: TGTGCCAGCAGCGGCGGGGGCCCTTCCTACGAGCAGTACTTC. Translating it yields CASSGGGPSYEQYF. Drawing the rest from reference TRBV9 and TRBJ2-7, the complete variable domain is DSGVTQTPKHLITATGQRVTLRCSPRSGDLSVYWYQQSLDQGLQFLIQYYNGEERAKGNILERFSAQQFPDLHSELNLSSLELGDSALYFCASSGGGPSYEQYFGPGTRLTVT.

The V gene is TRBV25-1, the J gene TRBJ2-7; 10 bases align to TRBD1. The CDR3 runs to 17 residues. The V segment lost 1 base and the J segment 4 bases; nucleotides outside the gene matches: 10. Germline CDR1 reads MGHDK; CDR2 reads SYGVNS. Written as DNA, the CDR3 is TGTGCCAGCAGTGAATTATTCTCGGGACAGGGGTTTTACGAGCAGTACTTC. As protein: CASSELFSGQGFYEQYF.

The chain recombines TRBV29-1 with TRBJ2-2, with D perhaps matching TRBD1 (5 bases). This CDR3 contains 13 residues. Germline CDR1 and CDR2: SQVTM and ANQGSEA. This chain's CDR3 is CSTDSANTGELFF. DNA of the CDR3: TGCTCGACCGACAGCGCGAACACCGGGGAGCTGTTTTTT.

The rearrangement uses TRBV7-9 and TRBJ2-5, with D perhaps matching TRBD1 (6 bases). CDR3 length: 15 amino acids. V was clipped by 5 bases and J by 2 bases, with 15 bases between them. The germline gives CDR1 SEHNR, CDR2 FQNEAQ (reference sequence). The CDR3 nucleotides are TGTGCCAGCAGCCCCCAGGGGCGGTTTCAAGAGACCCAGTACTTC. It is translated as CASSPQGRFQETQYF.

This chain uses TRBV4-1 with TRBJ1-6; D not resolved. Germline values: CDR1 MGHRA, CDR2 YSYEKL. V lost 1 base and J lost 0, with 10 bases in between. The CDR3 totals 17 residues. Written as DNA, the CDR3 is TGCGCCAGCAGCCAAGGACACCCTGGCTCCTATAATTCACCCCTCCACTTT. It codes for CASSQGHPGSYNSPLHF.

The J gene is TRBJ2-7, the V gene TRBV7-2; the match to TRBD1 covers 7 bases. V dropped 1 base and J dropped 2; count of bases not matched to a gene: 8. The germline V gene encodes CDR1 SGHTA and CDR2 FQGNSA. This CDR3 spans 16 amino acids. The CDR3 DNA reads as TGTGCCAGCAGCTTAGTCGCACAGGGGAACGCCTACGAGCAGTACTTC. Translation: CASSLVAQGNAYEQYF.

This clone came up once. The chain joins TRBV5-1 to TRBJ2-1; TRBD1 matches at 7 bases. The CDR3 extends over 14 amino acids. With V trimmed by 0 bases and J by 8 bases, 5 bases remained unmatched. The germline gives CDR1 SGHRS, CDR2 YFSETQ. The CDR3 DNA sequence: TGCGCCAGCAGCTTGGAGAAAGGGGGCTATGAGCAGTTCTTC. It specifies CASSLEKGGYEQFF.

The rearrangement links TRBV29-1 to TRBJ2-5; D is perhaps TRBD2 (6 bases). The CDR3 is 12 amino acids. Deletions cut 3 bases from V and 5 bases from J, with 10 bases between. CDR1 is SQVTM, CDR2 ANQGSEA, per germline. The CDR3 DNA reads as TGCAGCGTTGATTGGGGGGTGGAGACCCAGTACTTC. This gives the protein CSVDWGVETQYF. The full variable domain, rest sourced from reference TRBV29-1 and TRBJ2-5, is SAVISQKPSRDICQRGTSLTIQCQVDSQVTMMFWYRQQPGQSLTLIATANQGSEATYESGFVIDKFPISRPNLTFSTLTVSNMSPEDSSIYLCSVDWGVETQYFGPGTRLLVL.

In its sample, this clone was seen once. The V and J genes are TRBV7-2 and TRBJ1-3; D remains unclear. Germline V CDR1 and CDR2: SGHTA, FQGNSA. The CDR3 is 14 amino acids. The V gene lost 4 bases and the J gene lost 2 bases, with 9 bases spanning the gap. The CDR3 loop is CASSSGGTGNTIYF. Written as DNA, the CDR3 is TGTGCCAGCAGCTCCGGTGGGACTGGAAACACCATATATTTT. The full variable domain, completed using reference TRBV7-2 and TRBJ1-3, is GAGVSQSPSNKVTEKGKDVELRCDPISGHTALYWYRQSLGQGLEFLIYFQGNSAPDKSGLPSDRFSAERTGGSVSTLTIQRTQQEDSAVYLCASSSGGTGNTIYFGEGSWLTVV.

This clone was observed once. The chain has TRBV7-3 and TRBJ2-3; no definite D call. Trimming shortened V by 2 bases and J by 6 bases, and 12 bases separated the two germline ends. The CDR3 extends over 14 amino acids. Per germline, CDR1 SGHTA and CDR2 FQGTGA. The CDR3 DNA reads as TGTGCCAGCAGCTTAGTTGGTGGAAGGGATACGCAGTATTTT. It encodes CASSLVGGRDTQYF.

V is TRBV27 and J is TRBJ2-7, with D unclear. Trimming pared 6 bases from V and 0 bases from J, leaving 9 bases between. Germline V lookup: CDR1 MNHEY, CDR2 SMNVEV (reference sequence). CDR3 length: 13 amino acids. The CDR3 reads CASRVAGSYEQYF. CDR3 DNA: TGTGCCAGCAGGGTGGCAGGCTCCTACGAGCAGTACTTC.